Each of the 7 T cell receptor beta chains below was sequenced from the same sample in a study of breast tumors, draining lymph nodes, adjacent tissues. In TCRdb, the multiplex PCR reads were re-called with MiXCR into one record per CDR3 protein. The sample shows 50,000 to 75,000 distinct CDR3 sequences, approximately 57% of them seen only once. Sequencing used breast tumor tissue. The receptors stem from a female donor with breast cancer. Some clones in this sample may be carry-over from other donors' samples.

This clonotype was counted once. The chain is built from TRBV7-2 and TRBJ1-2; D perhaps matches TRBD1 (6 bases). Trimming pared 3 bases from V and 7 bases from J, leaving 15 bases between. The germline gives CDR1 SGHTA, CDR2 FQGNSA. The CDR3 sequence is 14 residues long. The CDR3 reads CASSLGGRASGYTF. For the CDR3, the DNA is TGTGCCAGCAGCTTGGGGGGCAGGGCCTCTGGCTACACCTTC.

This clonotype showed up just once. The gene calls are TRBV29-1 and TRBJ1-2; D not resolved. V was trimmed by 4 bases and J by 8 bases, leaving 11 bases between them. Per germline, CDR1 SQVTM and CDR2 ANQGSEA. The CDR3 extends over 11 amino acids. The CDR3 DNA reads TGCAGCGTTGTCAGCCTGCTGGGCTACACCTTC. Amino acids: CSVVSLLGYTF.

This clonotype was observed at least ten times. V is TRBV20-1 and J is TRBJ2-7, with D uncertain. Per the germline V gene, CDR1 is DFQATT and CDR2 is SNEGSKA (reference sequence). The CDR3 is 12 amino acids. Trimming removed 3 bases at V and 5 bases at J, with 11 bases between. CDR3 nucleotides: TGCAGTGCTAGCCTTAGACCCCACGAGCAGTACTTC. Its translation is CSASLRPHEQYF.

The genes are TRBV4-2 and TRBJ2-2; D remains unclear. Germline V gene data show CDR1 as LGHNA and CDR2 as YNFKEQ. This CDR3 has 14 residues. V shed 0 bases and J shed 3 bases, with 5 bases lying between them. The CDR3 spells CASSQERYTGELFF. CDR3 DNA sequence: TGTGCCAGCAGCCAAGAAAGGTACACCGGGGAGCTGTTTTTT.

The V call is TRBV2, the J call TRBJ2-5; tentatively, D is TRBD2 (6 bases). The CDR3 contains 14 residues. Per germline, CDR1 SNHLY and CDR2 FYNNEI. Between the trimmed V and J ends, which lost 7 bases and 1 base, there was a span of 13 bases. The CDR3 spells CASTTRGSQETQYF. The CDR3 DNA follows: TGTGCCAGCACCACCCGGGGGAGCCAAGAGACCCAGTACTTC.

This clonotype has just one count. One end of the junction does not line up with germline, which may come from a read error. The chain links TRBV7-7 to TRBJ2-7; D gene uncertain. Germline V gene data show CDR1 as SSHAT and CDR2 as FNYEAQ (reference sequence). The CDR3 extends over 14 amino acids. In DNA form, the CDR3 reads TGTGCTAGCAGCGTAGAGGACCTATACTACGAGCAGTACTTC. It encodes CASSVEDLYYEQYF. The variable domain in full, completed from reference TRBV7-7 and TRBJ2-7, reads GAGVSQSPRYKVTKRGQDVTLRCDPISSHATLYWYQQALGQGPEFLTYFNYEAQPDKSGLPSDRFSAERPEGSISTLTIQRTEQRDSAMYRCASSVEDLYYEQYFGPGTRLTVT.

This chain joins TRBV9 and TRBJ1-2; possibly TRBD1 for D (5 bases). With 0 bases removed from V and 8 bases from J, the gap between germline ends came to 11 bases. CDR1 is SGDLS, CDR2 YYNGEE, per germline. There are 13 residues in the CDR3. The CDR3 DNA sequence: TGTGCCAGCAGCGTAGGGGGCGCGGGCGGCTACACCTTC. This encodes CASSVGGAGGYTF.